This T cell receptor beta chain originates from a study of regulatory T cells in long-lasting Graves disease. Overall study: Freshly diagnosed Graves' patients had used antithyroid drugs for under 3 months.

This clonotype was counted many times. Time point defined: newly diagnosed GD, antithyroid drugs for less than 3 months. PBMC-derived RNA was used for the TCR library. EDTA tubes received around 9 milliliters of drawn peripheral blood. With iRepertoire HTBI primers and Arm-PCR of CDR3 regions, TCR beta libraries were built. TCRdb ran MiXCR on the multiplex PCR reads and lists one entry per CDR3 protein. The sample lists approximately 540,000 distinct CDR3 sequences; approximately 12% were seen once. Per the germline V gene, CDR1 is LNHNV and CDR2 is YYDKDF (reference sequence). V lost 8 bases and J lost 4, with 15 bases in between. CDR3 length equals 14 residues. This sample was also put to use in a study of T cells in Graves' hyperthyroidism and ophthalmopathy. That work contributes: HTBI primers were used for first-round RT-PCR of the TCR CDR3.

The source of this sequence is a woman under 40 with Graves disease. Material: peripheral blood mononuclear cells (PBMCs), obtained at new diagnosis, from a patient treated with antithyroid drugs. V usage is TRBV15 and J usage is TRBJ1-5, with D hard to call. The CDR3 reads CATAGGQINQPQHF. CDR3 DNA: TGTGCCACCGCTGGTGGGCAGATAAATCAGCCCCAGCATTTT.